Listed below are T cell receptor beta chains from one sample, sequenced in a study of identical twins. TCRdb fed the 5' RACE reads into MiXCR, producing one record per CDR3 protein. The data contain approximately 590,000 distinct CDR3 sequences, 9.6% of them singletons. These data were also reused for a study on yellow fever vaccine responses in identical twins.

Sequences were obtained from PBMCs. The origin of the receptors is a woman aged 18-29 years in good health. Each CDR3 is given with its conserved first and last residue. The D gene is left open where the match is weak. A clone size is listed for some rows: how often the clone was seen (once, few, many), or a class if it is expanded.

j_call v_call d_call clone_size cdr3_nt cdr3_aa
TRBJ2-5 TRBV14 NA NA TGTGCCAGCAGCCGGACCTATAAAGAGACCCAGTACTTC CASSRTYKETQYF
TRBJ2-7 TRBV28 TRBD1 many TGTGCCAGCAGTTTCTCGGGACAGGTGAGCTCCTACGAGCAGTACTTC CASSFSGQVSSYEQYF
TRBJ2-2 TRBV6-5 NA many TGTGCCAGCAGTTACTCGACAGTAACCGGGGAGCTGTTTTTT CASSYSTVTGELFF
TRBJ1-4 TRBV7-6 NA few TGTGCCAGCAGCTTAAGTGGGAGGACGACTAATGAAAAACTGTTTTTT CASSLSGRTTNEKLFF
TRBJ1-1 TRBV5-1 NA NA TGCGCCAGCAGCTTGGATGGGGGTTTGAACACTGAAGCTTTCTTT CASSLDGGLNTEAFF
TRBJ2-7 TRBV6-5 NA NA TGTGCCAGCAGTTATTCACCGACTCGCGAGCAGTACTTC CASSYSPTREQYF
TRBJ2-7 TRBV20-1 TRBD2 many TGCAGTGCTAGAGATTTTGGGTCGGATAGCGGGGTGACCTACGAGCAGTACTTC CSARDFGSDSGVTYEQYF
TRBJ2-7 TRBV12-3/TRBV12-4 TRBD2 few TGTGCCAGCACCTCTAGCGGGCCCGTAACCTACGAGCAGTACTTC CASTSSGPVTYEQYF
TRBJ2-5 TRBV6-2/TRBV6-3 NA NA TGTGCCAGCAGTTGGCGCGTGGGAAAGACCCAGTACTTC CASSWRVGKTQYF
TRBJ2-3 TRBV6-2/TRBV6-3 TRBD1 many TGTGCCAGCAGTGACAGGGGGCCCACAGATACGCAGTATTTT CASSDRGPTDTQYF
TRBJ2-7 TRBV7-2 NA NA TGTGCCAGCAGCTTAGGGTGGCGGGGTGGTGAGCAGTACTTC CASSLGWRGGEQYF